This entry features one T cell receptor (beta chain) sequence. What it binds is unknown. V lost 5 bases and J lost 2, with 15 bases in between. CDR1 is GTSNPN, CDR2 SVGIG, per germline (reference sequence). CDR3 length: 15 residues. Primers included in the PCR were 60 Vbeta and 13 Jbeta primers. Only in-frame clones appear in the TCRdb table, and some are missing; sequencing was by immunoSEQ multiplex PCR. The profile shows approximately 110,000 clones, 65% to 85% of them singletons. This sample was included in a study of cytomegalovirus exposure and HLA in healthy donors. Study-level background: Membership in the Caucasian-associated ancestry cluster was found for around 81% of 300 to 500 genotyped donors. General study points: Most CMV-associated TCR beta chains appeared HLA-restricted in a later analysis. An assumption of roughly uniform sequencing depth across donors underlay the presence/absence analyses.

The chain links TRBV30 to TRBJ2-2; D unresolved. The origin of this receptor is a man in his fifties or sixties in good health and CMV-seronegative. Sequenced input: PBMCs. CDR3 bases: TGTGCCTGGGGAGCCGAGACGCGAAACACCGGGGAGCTGTTTTTT. It yields the protein CAWGAETRNTGELFF.